The 3 T cell receptor beta chains reported below all come from one sample, sequenced in a study of early T cells in non-severe SARS-CoV-2 infection. TCRdb reanalysed the 5' RACE reads using MiXCR and keeps one entry per CDR3 protein. The repertoire holds some 71,000 distinct CDR3 sequences, with roughly 10% as singletons. Sequencing input: whole blood. All receptors derive from an adult who was a healthcare worker with PCR-confirmed SARS-CoV-2 infection or an uninfected control (not recorded which).

The chain uses TRBV9 and TRBJ2-2, with 10 bases identical to TRBD1. This CDR3 is 17 amino acids long. The germline V gene has CDR1 SGDLS and CDR2 YYNGEE. The trim removed 2 bases at V and 5 bases at J, leaving 9 bases unmatched. The CDR3 coding sequence is TGTGCCAGCAGCGTGTTAAGACAGGGGGCGCCGACCGGGGAGCTGTTTTTT. Protein: CASSVLRQGAPTGELFF.

This clonotype was recorded many times. The chain couples TRBV12-3 or TRBV12-4 to TRBJ2-1, with D tentatively TRBD1 or TRBD2 (5 bases each). The length of the CDR3 is 17 residues. V shed 3 bases and J shed 5 bases, with 20 bases lying between them. The CDR3 sequence is CASSFPVEGRPDNEQFF. The CDR3 DNA is TGTGCCAGCAGTTTTCCGGTCGAGGGACGACCTGACAATGAGCAGTTCTTC.

This clonotype was seen a few times. The gene calls are TRBV7-2 and TRBJ2-5; 9 bases align to TRBD2. Germline CDR1 reads SGHTA; CDR2 reads FQGNSA. The CDR3 runs to 17 residues. Trimming took 1 base from V and 4 from J; bases not matched to a gene: 10. The CDR3 DNA sequence: TGTGCCAGCAGCTTAGTTAGCGGGAGTGGTTCGGGAGAGACCCAGTACTTC. Translating it yields CASSLVSGSGSGETQYF.